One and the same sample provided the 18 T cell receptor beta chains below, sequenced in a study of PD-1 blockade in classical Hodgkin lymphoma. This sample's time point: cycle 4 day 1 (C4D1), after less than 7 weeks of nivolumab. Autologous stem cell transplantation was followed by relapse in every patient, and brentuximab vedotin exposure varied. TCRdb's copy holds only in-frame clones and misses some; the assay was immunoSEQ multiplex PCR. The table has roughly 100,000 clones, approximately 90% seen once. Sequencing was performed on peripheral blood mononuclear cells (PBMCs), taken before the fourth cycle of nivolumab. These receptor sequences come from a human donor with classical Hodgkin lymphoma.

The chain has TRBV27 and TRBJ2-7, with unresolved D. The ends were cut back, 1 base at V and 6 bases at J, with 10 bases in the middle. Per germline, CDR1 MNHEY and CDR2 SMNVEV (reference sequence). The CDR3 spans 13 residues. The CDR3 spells CASSLLGLTEQYF. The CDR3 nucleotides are TGTGCCAGCAGTTTATTAGGTTTAACCGAGCAGTACTTC.

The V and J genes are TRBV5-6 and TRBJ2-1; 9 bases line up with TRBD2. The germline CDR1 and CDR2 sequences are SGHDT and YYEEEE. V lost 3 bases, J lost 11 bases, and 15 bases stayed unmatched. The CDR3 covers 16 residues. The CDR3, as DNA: TGTGCCAGCAGCTCCACCCCCGGGACTAGCCCTGACAAGCAGTTCTTC. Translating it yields CASSSTPGTSPDKQFF.

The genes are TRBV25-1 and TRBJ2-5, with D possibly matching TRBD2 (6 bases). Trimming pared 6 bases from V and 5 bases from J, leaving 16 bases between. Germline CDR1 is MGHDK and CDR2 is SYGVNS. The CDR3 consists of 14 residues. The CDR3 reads CASREFGGRETQYF. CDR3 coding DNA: TGTGCCAGCAGAGAGTTCGGGGGACGGGAGACCCAGTACTTC.

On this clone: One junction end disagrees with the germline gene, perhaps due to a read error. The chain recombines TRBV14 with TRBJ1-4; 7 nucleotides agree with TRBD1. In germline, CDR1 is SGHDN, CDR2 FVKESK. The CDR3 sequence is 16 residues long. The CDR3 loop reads CTSSRRQGFPNEKLFF. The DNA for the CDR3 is TGTACCAGCAGCCGAAGACAGGGTTTTCCTAATGAAAAACTGTTTTTT.

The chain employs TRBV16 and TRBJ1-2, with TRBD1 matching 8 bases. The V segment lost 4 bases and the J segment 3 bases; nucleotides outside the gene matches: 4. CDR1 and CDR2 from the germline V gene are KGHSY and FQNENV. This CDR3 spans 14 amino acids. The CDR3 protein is CASSPGQAYYGYTF. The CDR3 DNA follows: TGTGCCAGCAGCCCGGGACAGGCGTACTATGGCTACACCTTC. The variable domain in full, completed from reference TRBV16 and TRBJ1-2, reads GEEVAQTPKHLVRGEGQKAKLYCAPIKGHSYVFWYQQVLKNEFKFLISFQNENVFDETGMPKERFSAKCLPNSPCSLEIQATKLEDSAVYFCASSPGQAYYGYTFGSGTRLTVV.

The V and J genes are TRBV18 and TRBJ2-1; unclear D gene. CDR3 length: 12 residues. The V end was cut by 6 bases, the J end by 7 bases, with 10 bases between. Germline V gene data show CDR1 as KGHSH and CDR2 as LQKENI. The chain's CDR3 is CASSTAGNEQFF. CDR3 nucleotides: TGTGCCAGCTCCACCGCCGGGAATGAGCAGTTCTTC.

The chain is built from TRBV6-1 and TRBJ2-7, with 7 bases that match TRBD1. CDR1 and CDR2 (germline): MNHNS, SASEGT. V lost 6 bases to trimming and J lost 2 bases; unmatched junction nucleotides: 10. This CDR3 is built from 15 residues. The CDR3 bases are TGTGCCAGCAGCCGCTCCGGCCAGGGGGCCTACGAGCAGTACTTC. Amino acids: CASSRSGQGAYEQYF.

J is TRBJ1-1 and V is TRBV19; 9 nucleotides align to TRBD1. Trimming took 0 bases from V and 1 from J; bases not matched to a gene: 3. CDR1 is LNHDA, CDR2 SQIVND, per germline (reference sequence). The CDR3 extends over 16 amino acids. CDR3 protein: CASSIEGTGRNTEAFF. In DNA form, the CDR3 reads TGTGCCAGTAGTATAGAGGGGACAGGGCGGAACACTGAAGCTTTCTTT.

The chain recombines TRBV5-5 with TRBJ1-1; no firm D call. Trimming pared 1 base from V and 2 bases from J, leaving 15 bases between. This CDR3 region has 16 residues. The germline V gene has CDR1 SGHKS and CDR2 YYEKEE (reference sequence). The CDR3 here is CASSLRITGPNTEAFF. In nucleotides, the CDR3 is TGTGCCAGCAGCTTGCGGATTACGGGCCCCAACACTGAAGCTTTCTTT.

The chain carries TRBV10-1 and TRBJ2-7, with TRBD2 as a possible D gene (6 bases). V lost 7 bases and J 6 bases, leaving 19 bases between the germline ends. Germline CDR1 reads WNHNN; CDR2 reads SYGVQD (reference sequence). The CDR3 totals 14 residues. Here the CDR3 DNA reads TGCGCCAGCACCTCGGACGGGTCGCGGGGCGAGCAGTACTTC. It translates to CASTSDGSRGEQYF.

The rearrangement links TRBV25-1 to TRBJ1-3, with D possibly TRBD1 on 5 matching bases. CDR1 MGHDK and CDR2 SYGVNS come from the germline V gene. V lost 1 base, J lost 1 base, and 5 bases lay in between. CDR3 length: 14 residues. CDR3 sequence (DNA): TGTGCCAGCAGTGAATGGGGGTCTGGAAACACCATATATTTT. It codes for CASSEWGSGNTIYF.

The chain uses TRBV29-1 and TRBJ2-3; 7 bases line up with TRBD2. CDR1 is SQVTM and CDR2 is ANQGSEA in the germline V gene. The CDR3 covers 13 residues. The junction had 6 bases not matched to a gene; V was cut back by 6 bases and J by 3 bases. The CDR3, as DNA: TGCAGCGTGGCGGGAGTGGTTACAGATACGCAGTATTTT. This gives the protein CSVAGVVTDTQYF.

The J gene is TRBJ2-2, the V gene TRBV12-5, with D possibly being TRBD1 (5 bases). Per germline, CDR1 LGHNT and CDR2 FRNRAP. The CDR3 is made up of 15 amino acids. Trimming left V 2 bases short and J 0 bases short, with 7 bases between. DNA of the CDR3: TGTGCTAGTGGTTTGCCGACAGCGAACACCGGGGAGCTGTTTTTT. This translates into CASGLPTANTGELFF.

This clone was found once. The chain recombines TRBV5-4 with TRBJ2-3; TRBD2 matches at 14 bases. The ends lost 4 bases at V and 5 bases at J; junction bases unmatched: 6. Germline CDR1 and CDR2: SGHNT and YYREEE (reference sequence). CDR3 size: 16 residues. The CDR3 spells CASSLRTSGRLDTQYF. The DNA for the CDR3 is TGTGCCAGCAGCCTCCGGACTAGCGGGAGGCTAGATACGCAGTATTTT. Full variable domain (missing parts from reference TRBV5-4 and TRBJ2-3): ETGVTQSPTHLIKTRGQQVTLRCSSQSGHNTVSWYQQALGQGPQFIFQYYREEENGRGNFPPRFSGLQFPNYSSELNVNALELDDSALYLCASSLRTSGRLDTQYFGPGTRLTVL.

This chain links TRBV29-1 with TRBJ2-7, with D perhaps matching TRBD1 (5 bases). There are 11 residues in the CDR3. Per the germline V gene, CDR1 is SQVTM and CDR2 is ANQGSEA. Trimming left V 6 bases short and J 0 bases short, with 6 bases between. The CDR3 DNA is TGCAGCGTAGGGGACTCCTACGAGCAGTACTTC. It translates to CSVGDSYEQYF.

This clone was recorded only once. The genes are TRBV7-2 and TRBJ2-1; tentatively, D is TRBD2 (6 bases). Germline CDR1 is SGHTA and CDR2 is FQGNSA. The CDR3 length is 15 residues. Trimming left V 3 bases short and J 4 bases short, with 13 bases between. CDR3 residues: CASSLPGLVYNEQFF. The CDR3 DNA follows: TGTGCCAGCAGCTTGCCGGGACTCGTATACAATGAGCAGTTCTTC.

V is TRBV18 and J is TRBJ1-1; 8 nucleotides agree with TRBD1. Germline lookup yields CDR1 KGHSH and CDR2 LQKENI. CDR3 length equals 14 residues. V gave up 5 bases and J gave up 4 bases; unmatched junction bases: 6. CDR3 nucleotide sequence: TGTGCCAGCTCAGGGGCAGGGGGCCGCACTGAAGCTTTCTTT. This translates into CASSGAGGRTEAFF.

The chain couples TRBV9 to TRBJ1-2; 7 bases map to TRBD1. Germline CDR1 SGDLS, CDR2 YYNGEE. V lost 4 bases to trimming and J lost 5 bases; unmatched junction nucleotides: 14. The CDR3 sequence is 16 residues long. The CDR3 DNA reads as TGTGCCAGCAGCCCCAGAGTTGGGGACAGCAGGTATGGCTACACCTTC. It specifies CASSPRVGDSRYGYTF. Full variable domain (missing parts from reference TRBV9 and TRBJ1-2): DSGVTQTPKHLITATGQRVTLRCSPRSGDLSVYWYQQSLDQGLQFLIQYYNGEERAKGNILERFSAQQFPDLHSELNLSSLELGDSALYFCASSPRVGDSRYGYTFGSGTRLTVV.